A single sample gave rise to the 28 T cell receptor beta chains below, sequenced in a study of human versus mouse CDR3 diversity and MHC coevolution. The repertoire was sequenced with immunoSEQ multiplex PCR; TCRdb's copy has only in-frame clones and lacks some. Of tens of thousands of clones listed, 90% to 95% are singletons. The source material was naive CD4+ T cells from blood. Subset meaning: CD45RO-negative CD62L-positive naive CD4 T cells. The receptors were gathered from a person aged 55 to 75 in good health.

The chain recombines TRBV18 with TRBJ2-7; 8 bases fit TRBD1. V lost 4 bases, J lost 2 bases, and 4 bases stayed unmatched. Germline loops: CDR1 KGHSH, CDR2 LQKENI. The CDR3 contains 14 residues. In DNA, the CDR3 is TGTGCCAGCTCACAGGACAGGGAACCCTACGAGCAGTACTTC. This codes for CASSQDREPYEQYF.

The chain recombines TRBV29-1 with TRBJ2-7, with 8 bases lining up with TRBD2. Germline lookup yields CDR1 SQVTM and CDR2 ANQGSEA. J lost 2 bases, V lost 4 bases, and 4 bases had no gene match. CDR3 length: 13 amino acids. The CDR3, as DNA: TGCAGCGTTGCGGGACTAGGGACCTACGAGCAGTACTTC. Translated, it gives CSVAGLGTYEQYF.

The rearrangement joins TRBV18 to TRBJ2-3; 8 nucleotides match TRBD2. Looked up from germline, CDR1 is KGHSH and CDR2 is LQKENI. The CDR3 is made up of 15 amino acids. The V gene end was trimmed by 2 bases and the J gene end by 7 bases; junction bases not matched to a gene: 8. CDR3: CASSPTSSGSNTQYF. CDR3 coding DNA: TGTGCCAGCTCACCAACGTCTAGCGGGTCTAATACGCAGTATTTT.

V gene TRBV6-1 combines with J gene TRBJ1-4; a weak D match, TRBD1 (6 bases). The CDR3 has 13 amino acids. The V end lost 6 bases, the J end lost 8 bases, and 13 bases lay between the germline ends. CDR1 and CDR2 (germline): MNHNS, SASEGT. CDR3 sequence reads: CASSELGAEKLFF. The CDR3 coding sequence is TGTGCCAGCAGCGAGTTGGGGGCCGAAAAACTGTTTTTT.

V is TRBV5-6 and J is TRBJ1-1; no firm D call. V lost 1 base, J lost 5 bases, and 24 bases lay in between. The CDR3 sequence is 18 residues long. Germline CDR1 reads SGHDT; CDR2 reads YYEEEE. The CDR3 loop reads CASSLKVAGRTRNTEAFF. The CDR3 bases are TGTGCCAGCAGCTTGAAGGTTGCCGGAAGAACTAGAAATACTGAAGCTTTCTTT.

The chain joins TRBV6-5 to TRBJ1-2; D ambiguous. Trimming took off 2 bases at V and 8 bases at J, with 12 bases between the two ends. CDR1 and CDR2 from the germline V gene are MNHEY and SVGAGI. The CDR3 totals 13 residues. The chain's CDR3 is CASSYTGVHGYTF. The CDR3 DNA reads as TGTGCCAGCAGTTACACCGGGGTTCACGGCTACACCTTC.

In DNA form, the CDR3 reads TGTGCCAGCAGTGAAGTTAGGCTAGCGGTTTACAATGAGCAGTTCTTC. Residues: CASSEVRLAVYNEQFF. The chain has TRBV2 and TRBJ2-1; 7 bases line up with TRBD2. Germline V gives CDR1 SNHLY, CDR2 FYNNEI. V lost 1 base and J lost 4; bases outside the gene matches: 7. CDR3 size: 16 residues.

The J gene is TRBJ2-1, the V gene TRBV30; D is unclear. This CDR3 has 14 residues. Trimming shortened V by 3 bases and J by 5 bases, and 14 bases separated the two germline ends. CDR1 GTSNPN and CDR2 SVGIG come from the germline V gene (reference sequence). The CDR3 nucleotides read TGTGCCTGGAGGCCTCTAGGTAGCCACAATGAGCAGTTCTTC. Amino acids: CAWRPLGSHNEQFF.

This chain joins TRBV25-1 and TRBJ2-5; 7 bases fit TRBD1. This CDR3 has 14 amino acids. Germline V lookup: CDR1 MGHDK, CDR2 SYGVNS. V lost 1 base and J lost 5; bases outside the gene matches: 4. CDR3 in DNA: TGTGCCAGCAGTGAATTTGGGACAGAGGAGACCCAGTACTTC. This gives the protein CASSEFGTEETQYF.

The V call is TRBV5-1, the J call TRBJ2-2; D may be TRBD2 (6 bases). The CDR3 consists of 16 residues. CDR1 and CDR2 from the germline V gene are SGHRS and YFSETQ. V lost 1 base and J lost 3, with 13 bases in between. The CDR3 sequence is CASSLTAGTDTGELFF. The CDR3 nucleotides are TGCGCCAGCAGCTTGACGGCGGGAACGGACACCGGGGAGCTGTTTTTT.

The V gene is TRBV29-1, the J gene TRBJ2-7; 10 bases are a match to TRBD2. J gave up 7 bases and V 6 bases, and 6 bases lay outside the gene matches. Germline assignment: CDR1 SQVTM and CDR2 ANQGSEA. This CDR3 is built from 12 residues. The DNA of the CDR3 is TGCAGCGTGCAGCGGGAGGGAGGGGAGCAGTACTTC. This gives the protein CSVQREGGEQYF.

This sequence joins TRBV19 and TRBJ2-1, with 10 nucleotides matching TRBD2. J lost 0 bases, V lost 6 bases, and 8 bases had no gene match. The CDR3 is 17 amino acids. Germline CDR1 and CDR2: LNHDA and SQIVND (reference sequence). The CDR3 region has the DNA TGTGCCAGTAGCGCCAGCGGGAGGGCCCTCTCCTACAATGAGCAGTTCTTC. Protein: CASSASGRALSYNEQFF.

This rearrangement joins TRBV14 to TRBJ2-4; 9 bases fit TRBD1. Germline V CDR1 and CDR2: SGHDN, FVKESK. CDR3 length: 18 amino acids. V shed 0 bases, J shed 4 bases, and the junction held 10 bases outside the gene matches. In nucleotides, the CDR3 is TGTGCCAGCAGCCAAGATAGGAAAACAGGGGGCATGAAAAACATTCAGTACTTC. Its protein is CASSQDRKTGGMKNIQYF.

This chain connects TRBV19 to TRBJ2-1; 10 bases fit TRBD1. Germline CDR1 LNHDA, CDR2 SQIVND (reference sequence). V was pared by 8 bases and J by 12 bases, with 22 bases of the junction left unmatched. The CDR3 extends over 17 amino acids. The CDR3 sequence is CASWGQGTGKYVTGQFF. In DNA, the CDR3 is TGTGCCAGTTGGGGACAGGGGACAGGGAAGTACGTGACTGGGCAGTTCTTC.

The CDR3 nucleotides read TGTGCCAGCAGCCGGACAGGGGGCTACTCTGGGGCCAACGTCCTGACTTTC. The encoded protein is CASSRTGGYSGANVLTF. The J gene is TRBJ2-6, the V gene TRBV7-3, with TRBD1 matching 11 bases. Trimming cost V 5 bases and J 0 bases; bases outside gene matches: 3. The CDR3 totals 17 residues. Germline V CDR1 and CDR2: SGHTA, FQGTGA.

V is TRBV5-4 and J is TRBJ2-7; TRBD1 matches at 7 bases. V was pared by 2 bases and J by 5 bases, with 13 bases of the junction left unmatched. CDR1 is SGHNT, CDR2 YYREEE, per germline (reference sequence). The CDR3 is made up of 16 amino acids. The CDR3: CASSLLLADRSHEQYF. CDR3 nucleotide sequence: TGTGCCAGCAGCTTATTGCTTGCGGACAGGTCCCACGAGCAGTACTTC.

The V call is TRBV5-5, the J call TRBJ2-5, with TRBD2 matching over 12 bases. With 1 base clipped from V and 2 bases from J, the junction kept 6 bases outside the gene matches. Germline V CDR1 and CDR2: SGHKS, YYEKEE (reference sequence). The CDR3 runs to 17 residues. In DNA, the CDR3 is TGTGCCAGCAGCTTGCAGACTAGCGGGGGACCTCAAGAGACCCAGTACTTC. Its protein is CASSLQTSGGPQETQYF.

This chain joins TRBV18 and TRBJ2-5; D might be TRBD2 (6 bases). V shed 6 bases and J shed 2 bases, with 7 bases lying between them. Germline CDR1 KGHSH, CDR2 LQKENI. This CDR3 spans 12 amino acids. The CDR3 loop reads CASSGSQETQYF. In nucleotides, the CDR3 is TGTGCCAGCTCCGGGAGTCAAGAGACCCAGTACTTC.

The V call is TRBV7-9, the J call TRBJ2-5; TRBD2 matches 12 bases. The CDR3 has 18 amino acids. In germline, CDR1 is SEHNR, CDR2 FQNEAQ (reference sequence). Trimming at V came to 6 bases and at J to 1 base, leaving 12 bases not matched to a gene. CDR3 DNA: TGTGCCAGCAGTCCATCAGGAACTAGCGGGGGGATCCAAGAGACCCAGTACTTC. Its protein is CASSPSGTSGGIQETQYF.

The genes are TRBV21-1 and TRBJ2-1; TRBD2 is taken as the D call from the table, unchecked against the DNA. TRBV21-1 is assigned pseudogene status. The CDR3 spans 19 residues. In DNA form, the CDR3 reads TGTGCCAGCAGCAAAGTGGGACTCGGGCTAGCGGGAAGGGGGAATGAGCAGTTCTTC. Translated, it gives CASSKVGLGLAGRGNEQFF.

The CDR3 bases are TGTGCCAGCAGCTTGGTAGCAGCGGGAGGCTCGAATGAGCAGTTCTTC. Its protein product is CASSLVAAGGSNEQFF. This chain connects TRBV5-6 to TRBJ2-1; 9 bases fit TRBD2. This CDR3 is built from 16 residues. Germline V gene sequence: CDR1 SGHDT, CDR2 YYEEEE. V lost 0 bases to trimming and J lost 7 bases; unmatched junction nucleotides: 8.

The CDR3 region has the DNA TGTGCCTGGACGTATCGGCAGGATGAAAAACTGTTTTTT. It encodes CAWTYRQDEKLFF. The J gene is TRBJ1-4, the V gene TRBV30; no clear D. Trimming removed 4 bases at V and 6 bases at J, with 12 bases between. This CDR3 spans 13 amino acids. Germline V CDR1 and CDR2: GTSNPN, SVGIG (reference sequence).

The rearrangement uses TRBV5-8 and TRBJ1-2; D is possibly TRBD1 (5 bases). Germline loops: CDR1 SGHTS, CDR2 YDEGEE. V was shortened by 4 bases and J by 8 bases, with 18 bases between the two germline ends. CDR3 length: 14 residues. The CDR3 nucleotides are TGTGCCAGCAGCCCGGGACTCCTCCTGGTGGGCTACACCTTC. Amino acid sequence: CASSPGLLLVGYTF.

The chain uses TRBV27 and TRBJ2-2, with 13 bases that match TRBD2. This CDR3 spans 17 amino acids. The ends lost 5 bases at V and 5 bases at J; junction bases unmatched: 8. Germline CDR1 is MNHEY and CDR2 is SMNVEV (reference sequence). The chain's CDR3 is CASSPDRTSGSTGELFF. DNA for the CDR3: TGTGCCAGCAGTCCCGACAGGACTAGCGGGAGTACCGGGGAGCTGTTTTTT.

There are a few counts of this clone. Its ends do not fully match the called genes, so a read error is possible. The chain uses TRBV10-2 and TRBJ1-1; 7 bases map to TRBD1. Germline V gives CDR1 WSHSY, CDR2 SAAADI. CDR3 length: 10 amino acids. CDR3 residues: CASSRKGALF. CDR3 nucleotide sequence: TGCGCCAGCAGCCGAAAGGGGGCACTCTTT.

This chain joins TRBV11-3 and TRBJ2-7; D gene uncertain. CDR3 length: 13 amino acids. The germline V gene has CDR1 SGHNT and CDR2 YENEEA. Between the trimmed V and J ends, which lost 5 bases and 7 bases, there was a span of 15 bases. The CDR3 loop reads CASSTRSLVEQYF. In DNA, the CDR3 is TGTGCCAGCAGCACTCGATCCCTAGTGGAGCAGTACTTC. The variable domain in full, completed from reference TRBV11-3 and TRBJ2-7, reads EAGVVQSPRYKIIEKKQPVAFWCNPISGHNTLYWYLQNLGQGPELLIRYENEEAVDDSQLPKDRFSAERLKGVDSTLKIQPAELGDSAVYLCASSTRSLVEQYFGPGTRLTVT.

A single count supports this clone. This CDR3 is also generated by other DNA sequences in the sample. The gene calls are TRBV5-1 and TRBJ2-2, with D maybe TRBD1 (6 bases). This CDR3 spans 15 amino acids. Per germline, CDR1 SGHRS and CDR2 YFSETQ. The germline V and J ends were trimmed by 0 bases and 1 base, with 7 bases remaining between them. The DNA of the CDR3 is TGCGCCAGCAGCTTGGCGACAGGGAACACCGGGGAGCTGTTTTTT. It encodes CASSLATGNTGELFF.

This CDR3 reads CASSESLSTGELFF. CDR3 nucleotides: TGCGCCAGCAGTGAGTCCTTGAGCACCGGGGAGCTGTTTTTT. This rearrangement joins TRBV10-1 to TRBJ2-2; D is unclear. The V gene lost 0 bases and the J gene lost 4 bases, with 6 bases spanning the gap. This CDR3 comprises 14 residues. Germline V lookup: CDR1 WNHNN, CDR2 SYGVQD (reference sequence).